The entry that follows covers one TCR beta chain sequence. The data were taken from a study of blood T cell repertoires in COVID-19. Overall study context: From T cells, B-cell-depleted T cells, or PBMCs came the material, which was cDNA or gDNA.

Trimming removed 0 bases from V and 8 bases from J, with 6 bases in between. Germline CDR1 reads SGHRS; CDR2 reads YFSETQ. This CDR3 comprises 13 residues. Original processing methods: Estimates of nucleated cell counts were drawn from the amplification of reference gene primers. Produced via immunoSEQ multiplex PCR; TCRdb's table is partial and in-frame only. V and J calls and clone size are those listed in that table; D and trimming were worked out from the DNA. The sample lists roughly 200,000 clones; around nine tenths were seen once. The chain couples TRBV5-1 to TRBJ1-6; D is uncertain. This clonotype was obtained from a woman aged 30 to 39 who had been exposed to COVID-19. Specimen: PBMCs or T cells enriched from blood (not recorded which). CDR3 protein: CASSLELDSPLHF. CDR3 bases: TGCGCCAGCAGCTTGGAGTTAGATTCACCCCTCCACTTT.